This TCR beta chain was recorded in a study of blood T cell repertoires in COVID-19. The CDR3 sequence is 17 residues long. Germline trimming cut 8 bases from V and 6 bases from J; bases unmatched to any gene: 16. Germline assignment: CDR1 SNHLY and CDR2 FYNNEI. Data came from immunoSEQ multiplex PCR; TCRdb stores just in-frame clones and leaves some out. The profile shows around 180,000 clones, around three quarters of them singletons. The chain links TRBV2 to TRBJ2-7, with TRBD2 matching 13 bases. What was sequenced was peripheral blood. The sequence derives from a man in his 70s with active or convalescent COVID-19. This chain's CDR3 is CASARTSGRLFPREQYF. In DNA, the CDR3 is TGTGCCAGCGCAAGGACTAGCGGGAGATTATTCCCTCGCGAGCAGTACTTC.